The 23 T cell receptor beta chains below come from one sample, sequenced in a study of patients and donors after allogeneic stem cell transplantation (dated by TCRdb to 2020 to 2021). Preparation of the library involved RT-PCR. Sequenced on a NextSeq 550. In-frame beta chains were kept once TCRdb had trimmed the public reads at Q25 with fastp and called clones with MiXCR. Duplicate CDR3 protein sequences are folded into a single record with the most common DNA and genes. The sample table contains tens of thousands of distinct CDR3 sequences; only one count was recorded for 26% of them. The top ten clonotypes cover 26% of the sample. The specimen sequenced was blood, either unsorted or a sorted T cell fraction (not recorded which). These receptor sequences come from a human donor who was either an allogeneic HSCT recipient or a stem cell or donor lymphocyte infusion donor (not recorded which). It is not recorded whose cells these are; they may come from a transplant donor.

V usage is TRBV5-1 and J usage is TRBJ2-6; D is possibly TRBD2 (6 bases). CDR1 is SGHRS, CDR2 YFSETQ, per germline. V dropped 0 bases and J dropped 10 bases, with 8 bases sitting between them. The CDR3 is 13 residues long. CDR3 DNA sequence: TGCGCCAGCAGCTTGGCCGGGGGAAACGTCCTGACTTTC. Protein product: CASSLAGGNVLTF.

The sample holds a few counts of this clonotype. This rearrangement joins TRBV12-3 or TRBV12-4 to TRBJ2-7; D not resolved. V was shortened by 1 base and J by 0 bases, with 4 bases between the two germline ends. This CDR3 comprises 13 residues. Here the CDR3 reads CASSLGFSYEQYF. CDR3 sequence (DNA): TGTGCCAGCAGTTTAGGTTTCTCCTACGAGCAGTACTTC.

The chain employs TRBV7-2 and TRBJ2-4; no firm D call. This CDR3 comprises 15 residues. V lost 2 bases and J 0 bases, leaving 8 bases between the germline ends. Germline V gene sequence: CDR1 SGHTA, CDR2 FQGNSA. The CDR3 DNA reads TGTGCCAGCAGCTTACAGGCCGTAGCCAAAAACATTCAGTACTTC. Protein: CASSLQAVAKNIQYF.

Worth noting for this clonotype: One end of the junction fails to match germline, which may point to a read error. The CDR3 sequence: CSVQEAGVREQYF. The CDR3 coding sequence is TGCAGCGTTCAAGAAGCGGGAGTGAGAGAGCAGTACTTC. The chain couples TRBV29-1 to TRBJ2-7; TRBD2 matches at 8 bases. The CDR3 length is 13 residues. The V gene's germline CDR1 is SQVTM and CDR2 ANQGSEA.

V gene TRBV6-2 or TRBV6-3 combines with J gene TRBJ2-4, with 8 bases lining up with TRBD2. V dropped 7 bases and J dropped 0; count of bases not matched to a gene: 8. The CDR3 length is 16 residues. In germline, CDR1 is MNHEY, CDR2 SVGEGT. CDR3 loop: CASTGLALLAKNIQYF. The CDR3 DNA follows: TGTGCCAGCACCGGACTAGCTCTTTTAGCCAAAAACATTCAGTACTTC.

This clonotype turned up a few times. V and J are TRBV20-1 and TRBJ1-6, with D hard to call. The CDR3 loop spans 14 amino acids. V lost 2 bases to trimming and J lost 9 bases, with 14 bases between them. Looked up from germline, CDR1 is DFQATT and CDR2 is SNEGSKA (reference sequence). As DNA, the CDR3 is TGCAGTGCTAGATCTGGGTGGGCCAGTTCACCCCTCCACTTT. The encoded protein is CSARSGWASSPLHF.

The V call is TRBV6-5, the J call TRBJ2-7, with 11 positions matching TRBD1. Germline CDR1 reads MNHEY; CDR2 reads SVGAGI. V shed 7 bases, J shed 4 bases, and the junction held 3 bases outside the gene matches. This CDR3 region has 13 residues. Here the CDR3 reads CASNRDRGYEQYF. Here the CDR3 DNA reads TGTGCCAGCAATCGGGACAGGGGGTACGAGCAGTACTTC.

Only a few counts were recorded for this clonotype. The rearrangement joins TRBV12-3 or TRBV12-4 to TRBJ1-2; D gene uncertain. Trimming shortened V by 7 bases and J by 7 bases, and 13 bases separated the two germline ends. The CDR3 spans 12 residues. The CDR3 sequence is CASTSPTFGYTF. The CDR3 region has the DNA TGTGCCAGCACTTCCCCCACCTTTGGCTACACCTTC.

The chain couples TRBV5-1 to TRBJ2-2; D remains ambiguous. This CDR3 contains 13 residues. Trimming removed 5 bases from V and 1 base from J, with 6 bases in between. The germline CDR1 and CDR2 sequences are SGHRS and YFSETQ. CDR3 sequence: CASRVGNTGELFF. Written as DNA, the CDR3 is TGCGCCAGCAGGGTAGGGAACACCGGGGAGCTGTTTTTT.

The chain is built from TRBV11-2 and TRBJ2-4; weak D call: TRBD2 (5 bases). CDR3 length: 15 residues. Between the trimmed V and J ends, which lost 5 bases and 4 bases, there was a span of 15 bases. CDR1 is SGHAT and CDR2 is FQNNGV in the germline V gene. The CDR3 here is CASSITRPGKNIQYF. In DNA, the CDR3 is TGTGCCAGCAGCATCACACGGCCGGGGAAAAACATTCAGTACTTC.

CDR3 sequence reads: CASSLDRGSWRFANTGELFF. CDR3 nucleotide sequence: TGTGCCAGCAGTCTCGACAGGGGATCGTGGCGGTTCGCGAACACCGGGGAGCTGTTTTTT. The chain has TRBV12-3 or TRBV12-4 and TRBJ2-2; 8 bases are shared with TRBD1. Trimming took 5 bases from V and 0 from J; bases not matched to a gene: 17. The CDR3 contains 20 residues.

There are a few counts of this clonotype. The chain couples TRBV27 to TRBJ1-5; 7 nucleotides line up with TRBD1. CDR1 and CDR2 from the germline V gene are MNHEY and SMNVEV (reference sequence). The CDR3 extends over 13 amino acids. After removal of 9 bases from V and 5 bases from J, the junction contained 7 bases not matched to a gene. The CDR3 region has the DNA TGTGCCAGTTCCGTGACAGGGTATCAGCCCCAGCATTTT. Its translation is CASSVTGYQPQHF.

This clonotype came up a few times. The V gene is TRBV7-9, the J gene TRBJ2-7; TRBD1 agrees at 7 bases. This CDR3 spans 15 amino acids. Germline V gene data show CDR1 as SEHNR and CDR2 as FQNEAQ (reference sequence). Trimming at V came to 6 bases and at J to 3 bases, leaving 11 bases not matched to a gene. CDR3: CASSSPMGQYYEQYF. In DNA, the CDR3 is TGTGCCAGCAGTTCGCCAATGGGACAGTACTACGAGCAGTACTTC.

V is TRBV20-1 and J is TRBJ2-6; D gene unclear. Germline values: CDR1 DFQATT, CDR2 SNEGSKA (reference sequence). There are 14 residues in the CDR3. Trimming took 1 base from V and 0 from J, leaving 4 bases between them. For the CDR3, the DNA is TGCAGTGCTAGAGTCGACTCTGGGGCCAACGTCCTGACTTTC. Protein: CSARVDSGANVLTF.

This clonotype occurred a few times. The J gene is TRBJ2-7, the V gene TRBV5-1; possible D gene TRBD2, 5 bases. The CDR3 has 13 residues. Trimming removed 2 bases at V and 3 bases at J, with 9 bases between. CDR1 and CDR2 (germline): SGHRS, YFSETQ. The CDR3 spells CASSLERDYEQYF. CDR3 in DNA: TGCGCCAGCAGCTTAGAGAGGGACTACGAGCAGTACTTC.

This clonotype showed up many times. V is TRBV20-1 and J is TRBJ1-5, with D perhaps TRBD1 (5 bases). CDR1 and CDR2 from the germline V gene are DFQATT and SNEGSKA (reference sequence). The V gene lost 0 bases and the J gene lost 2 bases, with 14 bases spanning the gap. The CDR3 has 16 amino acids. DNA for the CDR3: TGCAGTGCTAGAGATGGGGGAGATGGTCGCAATCAGCCCCAGCATTTT. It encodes CSARDGGDGRNQPQHF.

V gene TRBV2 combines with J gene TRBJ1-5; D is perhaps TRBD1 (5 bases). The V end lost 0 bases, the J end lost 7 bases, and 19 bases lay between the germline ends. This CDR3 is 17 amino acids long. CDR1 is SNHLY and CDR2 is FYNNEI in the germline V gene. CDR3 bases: TGTGCCAGCAGTGAAGCGGTGGCAGGGAAGGGGTACCAGCCCCAGCATTTT. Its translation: CASSEAVAGKGYQPQHF. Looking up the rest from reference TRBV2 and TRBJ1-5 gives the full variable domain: EPEVTQTPSHQVTQMGQEVILRCVPISNHLYFYWYRQILGQKVEFLVSFYNNEISEKSEIFDDQFSVERPDGSNFTLKIRSTKLEDSAMYFCASSEAVAGKGYQPQHFGDGTRLSIL.

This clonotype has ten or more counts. For the CDR3, the DNA is TGTGCCAGCAGCCAAGGGAGGACCCCAAACAGGGATGAAGCTTTCTTT. It codes for CASSQGRTPNRDEAFF. The rearrangement joins TRBV4-2 to TRBJ1-1; tentatively, D is TRBD1 (6 bases). CDR1 is LGHNA, CDR2 YNFKEQ, per germline. The CDR3 loop spans 16 amino acids. Trimming left V 1 base short and J 7 bases short, with 19 bases between.

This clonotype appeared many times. The CDR3 reads CASSLYTFGAEKLFF. CDR3 nucleotides: TGTGCCAGCAGTTTGTACACATTTGGGGCTGAAAAACTGTTTTTT. The J gene is TRBJ1-4, the V gene TRBV12-3 or TRBV12-4; weak D call: TRBD1 (5 bases). The CDR3 loop spans 15 amino acids. V was clipped by 3 bases and J by 7 bases, with 15 bases between them.

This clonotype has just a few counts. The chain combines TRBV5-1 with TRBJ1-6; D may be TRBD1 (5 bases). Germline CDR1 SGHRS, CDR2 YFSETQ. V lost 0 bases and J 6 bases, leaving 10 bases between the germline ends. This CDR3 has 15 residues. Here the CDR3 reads CASSLVGTFNSPLHF. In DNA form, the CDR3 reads TGCGCCAGCAGCTTGGTCGGGACCTTTAATTCACCCCTCCACTTT.

CDR3 residues: CASSQRRDRPFDEQFF. DNA of the CDR3: TGCGCCAGCAGCCAACGCCGGGACAGGCCCTTCGATGAGCAGTTCTTC. V and J are TRBV4-3 and TRBJ2-1; 8 bases are a match to TRBD1. The ends lost 2 bases at V and 8 bases at J; junction bases unmatched: 11. Germline V gene lookup returns CDR1 LGHNA and CDR2 YSLEER. This CDR3 is 16 amino acids long.

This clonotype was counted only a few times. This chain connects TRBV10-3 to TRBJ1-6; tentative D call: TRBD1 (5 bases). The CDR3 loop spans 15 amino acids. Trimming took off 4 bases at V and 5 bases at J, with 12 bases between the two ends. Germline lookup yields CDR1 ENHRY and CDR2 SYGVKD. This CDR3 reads CAISVRVGDNSPLHF. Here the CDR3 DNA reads TGTGCCATCAGTGTCAGGGTCGGAGATAATTCACCCCTCCACTTT.

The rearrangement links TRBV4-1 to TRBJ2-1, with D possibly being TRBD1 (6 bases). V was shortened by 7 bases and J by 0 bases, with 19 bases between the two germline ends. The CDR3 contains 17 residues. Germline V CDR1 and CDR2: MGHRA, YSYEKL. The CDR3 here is CASTPMGQGSSYNEQFF. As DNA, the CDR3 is TGCGCCAGCACTCCGATGGGGCAGGGGAGCTCCTACAATGAGCAGTTCTTC.